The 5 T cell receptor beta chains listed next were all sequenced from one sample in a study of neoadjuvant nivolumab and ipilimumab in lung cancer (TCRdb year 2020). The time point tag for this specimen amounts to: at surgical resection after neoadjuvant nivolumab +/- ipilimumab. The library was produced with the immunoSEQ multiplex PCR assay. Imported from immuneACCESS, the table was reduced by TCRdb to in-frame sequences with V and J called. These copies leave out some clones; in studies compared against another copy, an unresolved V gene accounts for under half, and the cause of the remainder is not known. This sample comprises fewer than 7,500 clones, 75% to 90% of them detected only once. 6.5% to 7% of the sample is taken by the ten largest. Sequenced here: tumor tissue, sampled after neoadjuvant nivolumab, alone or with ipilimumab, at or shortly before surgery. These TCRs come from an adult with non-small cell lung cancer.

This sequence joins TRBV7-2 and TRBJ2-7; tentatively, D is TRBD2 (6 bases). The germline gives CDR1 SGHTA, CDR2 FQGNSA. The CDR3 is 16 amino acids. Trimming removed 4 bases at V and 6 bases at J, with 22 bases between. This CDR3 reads CASSSTRDAGRIEQYF. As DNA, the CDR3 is TGTGCCAGCAGCTCAACGAGGGACGCGGGGAGGATCGAGCAGTACTTC.

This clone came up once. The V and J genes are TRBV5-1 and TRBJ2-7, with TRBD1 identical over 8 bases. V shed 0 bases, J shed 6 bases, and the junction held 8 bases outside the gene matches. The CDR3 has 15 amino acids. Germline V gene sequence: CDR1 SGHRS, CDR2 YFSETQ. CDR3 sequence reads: CASSLAGTGYFEQYF. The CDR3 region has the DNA TGCGCCAGCAGCTTGGCAGGGACAGGTTACTTCGAGCAGTACTTC.

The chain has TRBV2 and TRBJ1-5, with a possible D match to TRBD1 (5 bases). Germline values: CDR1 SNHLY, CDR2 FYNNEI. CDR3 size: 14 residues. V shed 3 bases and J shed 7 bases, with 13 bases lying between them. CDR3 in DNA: TGTGCCAGCAGTGAGAGCTCGGGGCGGCAGCCCCAGCATTTT. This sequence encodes CASSESSGRQPQHF.

CDR3 protein: CASSTHRGPYNSPLHF. The CDR3 DNA reads as TGTGCCAGCAGCACGCACAGGGGGCCCTATAATTCACCCCTCCACTTT. The rearrangement joins TRBV9 to TRBJ1-6; 9 positions match TRBD1. The V and J ends lost 4 bases and 2 bases, in that order; junction bases with no gene match: 4. This CDR3 has 16 amino acids. The germline V gene encodes CDR1 SGDLS and CDR2 YYNGEE.

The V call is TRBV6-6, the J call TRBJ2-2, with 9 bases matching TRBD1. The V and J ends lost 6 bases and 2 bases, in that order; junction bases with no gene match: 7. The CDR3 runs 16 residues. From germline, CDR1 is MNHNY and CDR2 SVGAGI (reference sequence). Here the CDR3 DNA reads TGTGCCAGCAGCCCTTCGGGACAGGGAAACACCGGGGAGCTGTTTTTT. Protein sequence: CASSPSGQGNTGELFF.